These 31 T cell receptor beta chains were sequenced from one sample in a study of blood T cell repertoires in COVID-19. TCRdb's table, derived via immunoSEQ multiplex PCR, lists solely in-frame clones and lacks some. The sample shows 100,000 to 150,000 clones, almost 80% of them seen only once. The specimen was peripheral blood. The receptor source for this set is a human donor in a cohort sampled during active COVID-19.

The rearrangement links TRBV3-1 (or the pseudogene TRBV3-2) to TRBJ1-1, with TRBD1 matching 7 bases. Germline CDR1 is LGHDT and CDR2 is YNNKEL (reference sequence). V lost 7 bases to trimming and J lost 3 bases; unmatched junction nucleotides: 17. The CDR3 totals 17 residues. The CDR3 spells CASTRYVERGRDTEAFF. DNA for the CDR3: TGTGCCAGCACGAGGTACGTAGAGAGGGGGCGCGACACTGAAGCTTTCTTT.

The chain joins TRBV7-2 to TRBJ2-1; weak D call: TRBD2 (6 bases). With 2 bases removed from V and 0 bases from J, the gap between germline ends came to 8 bases. This CDR3 region has 15 residues. Germline V CDR1 and CDR2: SGHTA, FQGNSA. CDR3 DNA sequence: TGTGCCAGCAGCTTATCGGGGGACTCCTACAATGAGCAGTTCTTC. Translating it yields CASSLSGDSYNEQFF.

This chain links TRBV10-3 with TRBJ1-1, with D perhaps matching TRBD1 (6 bases). The CDR3 is 14 residues long. Germline loops: CDR1 ENHRY, CDR2 SYGVKD. Trimming stripped 4 bases from V and 2 bases from J, with 11 bases between. The chain's CDR3 is CAISVGGPNTEAFF. The CDR3, as DNA: TGTGCCATCAGTGTCGGGGGGCCCAACACTGAAGCTTTCTTT.

This chain connects TRBV14 to TRBJ1-2, with D uncertain. Per the germline V gene, CDR1 is SGHDN and CDR2 is FVKESK. The CDR3 extends over 13 amino acids. V shed 5 bases and J shed 0 bases, with 7 bases lying between them. The CDR3 loop reads CASSMSANYGYTF. The CDR3 DNA reads TGTGCCAGCAGCATGTCGGCTAACTATGGCTACACCTTC.

This clone was detected a few times. This rearrangement joins TRBV7-2 to TRBJ2-3; D is perhaps TRBD1 (6 bases). Trimming stripped 6 bases from V and 4 bases from J, with 14 bases between. Germline lookup yields CDR1 SGHTA and CDR2 FQGNSA. The CDR3 contains 14 residues. In DNA, the CDR3 is TGTGCCAGCAGTGGCCAGGGGCCCTCAGATACGCAGTATTTT. Translation: CASSGQGPSDTQYF.

This clone was observed a handful of times. V and J are TRBV19 and TRBJ2-2, with 8 bases matching TRBD1. With 6 bases clipped from V and 2 bases from J, the junction kept 5 bases outside the gene matches. The CDR3 sequence is 15 residues long. Germline CDR1 reads LNHDA; CDR2 reads SQIVND (reference sequence). The CDR3 protein is CASRTGTGNTGELFF. DNA for the CDR3: TGTGCCAGTAGAACCGGGACAGGCAACACCGGGGAGCTGTTTTTT.

V gene TRBV5-6 combines with J gene TRBJ2-2; D remains ambiguous. This CDR3 contains 14 residues. V lost 2 bases and J lost 2, with 7 bases in between. Per the germline V gene, CDR1 is SGHDT and CDR2 is YYEEEE. The CDR3 nucleotides are TGTGCCAGCAGCTTCGAGTTCAACACCGGGGAGCTGTTTTTT. As protein: CASSFEFNTGELFF.

This CDR3 reads CASRLTGAETQYF. The DNA for the CDR3 is TGTGCCAGCAGGCTTACAGGGGCCGAGACCCAGTACTTC. The chain employs TRBV12-3 or TRBV12-4 and TRBJ2-5; 7 positions agree with TRBD1. This CDR3 contains 13 residues. Germline trimming cut 6 bases from V and 5 bases from J; bases unmatched to any gene: 6.

This sequence joins TRBV9 and TRBJ2-1; 15 bases match TRBD2. Per the germline V gene, CDR1 is SGDLS and CDR2 is YYNGEE. The CDR3 is 18 amino acids. The V segment lost 4 bases and the J segment 9 bases; nucleotides outside the gene matches: 14. CDR3 in DNA: TGTGCCAGCAGCCCAACCGGGACTAGCGGGGGGAGTTATGGTGAGCAGTTCTTC. It encodes CASSPTGTSGGSYGEQFF.

For the CDR3, the DNA is TGTGCCACCAGTGATTTGCCATTTCCAGGGTTCACCGGGGAGCTGTTTTTT. Protein sequence: CATSDLPFPGFTGELFF. The chain is built from TRBV24-1 and TRBJ2-2; TRBD1 is a possible D gene (5 bases). Germline CDR1 and CDR2: KGHDR and SFDVKD. V shed 0 bases and J shed 4 bases, with 14 bases lying between them. This CDR3 region has 17 residues.

The chain couples TRBV4-3 to TRBJ1-2, with 10 bases identical to TRBD1. With 5 bases clipped from V and 2 bases from J, the junction kept 5 bases outside the gene matches. The CDR3 runs 15 residues. Looked up from germline, CDR1 is LGHNA and CDR2 is YSLEER. The CDR3 DNA is TGCGCCAGCAGCTCCCGGACAGGGGGAAACTATGGCTACACCTTC. Its translation is CASSSRTGGNYGYTF.

The DNA for the CDR3 is TGTGCCAGCAGCACCGGGAACAGGGCGCAAGAGACCCAGTACTTC. Protein: CASSTGNRAQETQYF. This chain joins TRBV11-2 and TRBJ2-5, with D maybe TRBD1 (6 bases). There are 15 residues in the CDR3. V dropped 5 bases and J dropped 2 bases, with 15 bases sitting between them. The germline CDR1 and CDR2 sequences are SGHAT and FQNNGV.

This clone was seen a few times. V is TRBV28 and J is TRBJ1-4, with D hard to call. The CDR3 consists of 14 residues. V was clipped by 5 bases and J by 8 bases, with 15 bases between them. CDR1 is MDHEN, CDR2 SYDVKM, per germline. The CDR3 nucleotides read TGTGCCAGCAGTAGGCCGGCCCCGGAGGAAAAACTGTTTTTT. Protein: CASSRPAPEEKLFF.

This clone appeared once. V and J are TRBV18 and TRBJ2-7, with 9 bases that match TRBD2. J was trimmed by 2 bases and V by 2 bases; bases with no gene match: 4. The germline CDR1 and CDR2 sequences are KGHSH and LQKENI. The CDR3 length is 15 residues. CDR3 in amino acids: CASSPMASGTYEQYF. For the CDR3, the DNA is TGTGCCAGCTCACCAATGGCTAGCGGGACCTACGAGCAGTACTTC.

This chain joins TRBV4-2 and TRBJ1-1, with TRBD1 matching over 9 bases. CDR1 LGHNA and CDR2 YNFKEQ come from the germline V gene. V lost 1 base and J lost 0; bases outside the gene matches: 15. The CDR3 has 20 amino acids. CDR3 sequence (DNA): TGTGCCAGCAGCCAAGCCCATATTATACACAGGGGGCGAGTGAACACTGAAGCTTTCTTT. It translates to CASSQAHIIHRGRVNTEAFF.

This clone occurred a few times. The V call is TRBV27, the J call TRBJ2-3; 8 positions agree with TRBD1. From germline, CDR1 is MNHEY and CDR2 SMNVEV (reference sequence). The CDR3 runs 19 residues. V lost 10 bases and J lost 0; bases outside the gene matches: 21. As DNA, the CDR3 is TGTGCCACCATGGCTTACGACAGGGGTAATCAAAGAAGCACAGATACGCAGTATTTT. It codes for CATMAYDRGNQRSTDTQYF.

CDR3 DNA sequence: TGTGCCAGCAGTTCGGGACAGCGAAACTATGGCTACACCTTC. The encoded protein is CASSSGQRNYGYTF. This rearrangement joins TRBV28 to TRBJ1-2; 7 positions agree with TRBD1. The junction had 4 bases not matched to a gene; V was cut back by 4 bases and J by 2 bases. The germline CDR1 and CDR2 sequences are MDHEN and SYDVKM. The CDR3 covers 14 residues.

V and J are TRBV11-2 and TRBJ1-1; D unclear. In germline, CDR1 is SGHAT, CDR2 FQNNGV. The CDR3 is 13 amino acids. The V gene lost 5 bases and the J gene lost 0 bases, with 7 bases spanning the gap. Here the CDR3 reads CASSVEMNTEAFF. In DNA, the CDR3 is TGTGCCAGCAGCGTCGAGATGAACACTGAAGCTTTCTTT.

About this clone itself: Other DNA sequences of this sample code for an identical CDR3. Written as DNA, the CDR3 is TGTGCCAGCAGCTTGGAGCTTGACAGTGGAAACACCATATATTTT. Translation: CASSLELDSGNTIYF. The chain uses TRBV5-6 and TRBJ1-3; weak D call: TRBD1 (5 bases). CDR3 length: 15 residues. V was trimmed by 0 bases and J by 3 bases, leaving 10 bases between them. CDR1 SGHDT and CDR2 YYEEEE come from the germline V gene. The entire variable domain, with the rest obtained from reference TRBV5-6 and TRBJ1-3, is as follows: DAGVTQSPTHLIKTRGQQVTLRCSPKSGHDTVSWYQQALGQGPQFIFQYYEEEERQRGNFPDRFSGHQFPNYSSELNVNALLLGDSALYLCASSLELDSGNTIYFGEGSWLTVV.

The chain combines TRBV7-2 with TRBJ2-2, with D possibly TRBD1 on 6 matching bases. The CDR3 spans 19 residues. V was shortened by 2 bases and J by 2 bases, with 21 bases between the two germline ends. Germline V lookup: CDR1 SGHTA, CDR2 FQGNSA. The CDR3 region has the DNA TGTGCCAGCAGCTTACTCTATTCTTGGGGGCAGAGAAACACCGGGGAGCTGTTTTTT. Translation: CASSLLYSWGQRNTGELFF.

The rearrangement joins TRBV5-1 to TRBJ2-2; a weak D match, TRBD1 (6 bases). The V gene lost 4 bases and the J gene lost 4 bases, with 14 bases spanning the gap. The CDR3 extends over 15 amino acids. CDR1 and CDR2 from the germline V gene are SGHRS and YFSETQ. This CDR3 reads CASSIRQDLTGELFF. CDR3 coding DNA: TGCGCCAGCAGCATTAGACAGGACCTCACCGGGGAGCTGTTTTTT.

The chain employs TRBV28 and TRBJ2-3; TRBD2 agrees at 9 bases. V lost 4 bases and J lost 2; bases outside the gene matches: 1. CDR1 is MDHEN, CDR2 SYDVKM, per germline. This CDR3 has 14 amino acids. The CDR3 is CASSSSGVTDTQYF. The DNA for the CDR3 is TGTGCCAGCAGTTCTAGCGGGGTCACAGATACGCAGTATTTT.

The chain couples TRBV4-2 to TRBJ1-5; 8 positions match TRBD1. The CDR3 consists of 15 residues. Germline trimming cut 2 bases from V and 5 bases from J; bases unmatched to any gene: 5. Germline values: CDR1 LGHNA, CDR2 YNFKEQ. Here the CDR3 reads CASSQPDREHQPQHF. For the CDR3, the DNA is TGTGCCAGCAGCCAACCGGACAGGGAACATCAGCCCCAGCATTTT.

This rearrangement joins TRBV3-1 (or the pseudogene TRBV3-2) to TRBJ1-1; a possible D gene is TRBD1 (5 bases). The CDR3 runs 14 residues. CDR1 and CDR2 from the germline V gene are LGHDT and YNNKEL (reference sequence). V was clipped by 0 bases and J by 4 bases, with 9 bases between them. CDR3 nucleotide sequence: TGTGCCAGCAGCCAAGACCAGGGTCGCACTGAAGCTTTCTTT. Translating gives CASSQDQGRTEAFF.

The chain uses TRBV6-4 and TRBJ2-3, with D perhaps TRBD2 (6 bases). Trimming removed 2 bases at V and 5 bases at J, with 8 bases between. In germline, CDR1 is MRHNA, CDR2 SNTAGT. The CDR3 extends over 13 amino acids. The CDR3 loop is CASSDQAGDTQYF. The CDR3 bases are TGTGCCAGCAGTGACCAAGCGGGAGATACGCAGTATTTT.

The CDR3 region has the DNA TGCGCCAGCAGCTTGGCGGAGACAGGGTACTCCTACAATGAGCAGTTCTTC. It yields the protein CASSLAETGYSYNEQFF. The chain recombines TRBV5-1 with TRBJ2-1, with TRBD1 identical over 7 bases. The V segment lost 0 bases and the J segment 0 bases; nucleotides outside the gene matches: 6. This CDR3 contains 17 residues. Germline V gives CDR1 SGHRS, CDR2 YFSETQ.

This clone was seen a single time. CDR3 protein: CASSFGYSNQPQHF. CDR3 in DNA: TGTGCCAGCAGCTTCGGTTATAGCAATCAGCCCCAGCATTTT. The chain couples TRBV7-9 to TRBJ1-5; D is ambiguous. The CDR3 spans 14 residues. Germline CDR1 reads SEHNR; CDR2 reads FQNEAQ (reference sequence). V dropped 3 bases and J dropped 0 bases, with 6 bases sitting between them.

V usage is TRBV5-1 and J usage is TRBJ1-6; 9 bases fit TRBD1. This CDR3 is 18 amino acids long. In germline, CDR1 is SGHRS, CDR2 YFSETQ. The V segment lost 4 bases and the J segment 5 bases; nucleotides outside the gene matches: 13. DNA of the CDR3: TGCGCCAGCAGCACAAACTTACAGGGGGCTTTGAATAATTCACCCCTCCACTTT. Translated, it gives CASSTNLQGALNNSPLHF.

The gene calls are TRBV4-1 and TRBJ1-4, with 10 bases matching TRBD1. Per germline, CDR1 MGHRA and CDR2 YSYEKL. Losses at the gene ends were 6 bases for V and 0 bases for J; bases not matched to a gene: 10. This CDR3 region has 18 residues. CDR3 loop: CASRPRDRGSPTNEKLFF. The CDR3 region has the DNA TGCGCCAGCAGACCCCGGGACAGGGGCTCCCCAACTAATGAAAAACTGTTTTTT.

V usage is TRBV10-3 and J usage is TRBJ1-2; D is unclear. V gave up 3 bases and J gave up 7 bases, with 9 bases separating them. The germline CDR1 and CDR2 sequences are ENHRY and SYGVKD. CDR3 length: 12 amino acids. Written as DNA, the CDR3 is TGTGCCATCAGTGAAAGAGTAGTTGGCTACACCTTC. This gives the protein CAISERVVGYTF.

A few counts support this clone. The V gene is TRBV18, the J gene TRBJ1-1, with 9 bases aligning to TRBD1. Germline V gene data show CDR1 as KGHSH and CDR2 as LQKENI. The CDR3 is 14 residues long. J lost 5 bases, V lost 5 bases, and 6 bases had no gene match. The CDR3 loop reads CASSSGQGGTEAFF. The DNA of the CDR3 is TGTGCCAGCTCATCGGGACAGGGTGGGACTGAAGCTTTCTTT.